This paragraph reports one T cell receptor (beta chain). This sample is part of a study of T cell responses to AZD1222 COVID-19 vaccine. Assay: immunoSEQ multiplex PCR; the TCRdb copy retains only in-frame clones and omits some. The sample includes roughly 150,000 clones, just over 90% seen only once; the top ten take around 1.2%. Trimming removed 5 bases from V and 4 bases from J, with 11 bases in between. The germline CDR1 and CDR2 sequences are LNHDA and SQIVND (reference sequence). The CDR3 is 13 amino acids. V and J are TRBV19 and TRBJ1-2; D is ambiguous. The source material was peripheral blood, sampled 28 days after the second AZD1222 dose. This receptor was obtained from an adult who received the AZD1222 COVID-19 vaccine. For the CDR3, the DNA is TGTGCCAGTAGTCCGGACGGGCTCTATGGCTACACCTTC. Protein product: CASSPDGLYGYTF.